This is a list of T cell receptor beta chains from one sample in a study of T cell changes during pregnancy in multiple sclerosis. Using immunoSEQ multiplex PCR, the repertoire was profiled, and TCRdb retains in-frame clones only, with some absent. The sample contains some 54,000 clones, 85% to 95% of which appear only once. The material was peripheral blood, obtained after pregnancy. These receptors all stem from a female donor with multiple sclerosis, enrolled in a pregnancy study. Each CDR3 is given with its conserved first and last residue. D genes are given only for firm matches. Some rows mark clone size as missing; the rest say once, few, many or name a class of expanded clone.

abundance	j_gene	d_gene	v_gene	CDR3aa	CDR3nt
.	TRBJ2-3	.	TRBV21-1	CASSKGFGAPVSGSSVDTQYF	TGTGCCAGCAGCAAAGGCTTTGGTGCACCGGTGAGCGGGAGTTCTGTAGATACGCAGTATTTT
.	TRBJ1-2	TRBD1	TRBV19	CAGGQAGYGYTF	TGTGCCGGGGGACAGGCTGGGTATGGCTACACCTTC
.	TRBJ2-1	TRBD2	TRBV10-3	CAISTSGNNEQFF	TGTGCCATCAGCACTAGCGGGAACAATGAGCAGTTCTTC
.	TRBJ2-1	TRBD2	TRBV18	CATGLAGAYNEQFF	TGTGCCACGGGACTAGCGGGAGCCTACAATGAGCAGTTCTTC
.	TRBJ1-1	.	TRBV7-8	CASSLGGESSAFF	TGTGCCAGCAGCTTAGGGGGGGAGAGTTCAGCTTTCTTT
.	TRBJ1-2	TRBD1	TRBV7-9	CASSYSTGGYGYTF	TGTGCCAGCAGCTATTCGACAGGGGGCTATGGCTACACCTTC
once	TRBJ2-1	TRBD2	TRBV4-3	CASSQGLAGAYNEQFF	TGCGCCAGCAGCCAAGGGCTAGCGGGAGCATACAATGAGCAGTTCTTC
.	TRBJ2-2	.	TRBV7-2	CASSLTGSAIPGELFF	TGTGCCAGCAGCTTAACAGGGTCGGCTATCCCCGGGGAGCTGTTTTTT
.	TRBJ2-5	TRBD2	TRBV7-2	CASSLALAGGEQETQYF	TGTGCCAGCAGCTTAGCACTAGCGGGAGGGGAACAAGAGACCCAGTACTTC
.	TRBJ1-4	.	TRBV18	CASSQQGSHEKLFF	TGTGCCAGCTCGCAACAGGGCTCTCATGAAAAACTGTTTTTT
once	TRBJ2-7	.	TRBV2	CASSDIVDSPYEQYF	TGTGCCAGCAGTGACATCGTGGACAGCCCCTACGAGCAGTACTTC
.	TRBJ2-7	.	TRBV4-3	CASSQDWAEQYF	TGCGCCAGCAGCCAAGATTGGGCCGAGCAGTACTTC
.	TRBJ1-1	TRBD1	TRBV14	CASSQRTGSRTEAFF	TGTGCCAGCAGCCAAAGGACAGGGAGTAGGACTGAAGCTTTCTTT
.	TRBJ2-1	.	TRBV2	CASSVMGPRNEQFF	TGTGCCAGCAGTGTAATGGGCCCACGGAATGAGCAGTTCTTC
.	TRBJ2-7	TRBD2	TRBV18	CASSPFLPRTSGNRSYEQYF	TGTGCCAGCTCACCCTTCCTACCGCGGACTAGCGGAAACCGAAGCTACGAGCAGTACTTC
.	TRBJ2-7	TRBD2	TRBV27	CASRVAGDIYEQYF	TGTGCCAGCCGCGTAGCGGGAGATATATACGAGCAGTACTTC
.	TRBJ2-5	TRBD2	TRBV28	CASSTFLAGRFGETQYF	TGTGCCAGCAGTACGTTTCTAGCGGGGAGGTTTGGGGAGACCCAGTACTTC
once	TRBJ2-5	.	TRBV20-1	CSARVVETQYF	TGCAGTGCTAGAGTAGTGGAGACCCAGTACTTC
.	TRBJ2-7	.	TRBV6-1	CASSEVSSVYEQYF	TGTGCCAGCAGTGAAGTGTCTAGTGTATACGAGCAGTACTTC
.	TRBJ2-7	TRBD1	TRBV19	CASSIGTAPVYEQYF	TGTGCCAGTAGTATCGGGACAGCCCCCGTCTACGAGCAGTACTTC
.	TRBJ2-7	TRBD1	TRBV18	CASSPPGQGYWYEQYF	TGTGCCAGCTCACCACCGGGACAGGGGTATTGGTACGAGCAGTACTTC
.	TRBJ2-2	.	TRBV19	CASSILLSAGELFF	TGTGCCAGTAGTATATTACTATCGGCCGGGGAGCTGTTTTTT
once	TRBJ2-3	TRBD2	TRBV7-3	CASSFRGGTDTQYF	TGTGCCAGCAGCTTTCGGGGAGGGACGGATACGCAGTATTTT
.	TRBJ2-7	.	TRBV6-5	CASKWTTSSYEQYF	TGTGCCAGCAAGTGGACAACGAGCTCCTACGAGCAGTACTTC
.	TRBJ1-5	.	TRBV28	CASSQVGGIGIGNQPQHF	TGTGCCAGCAGTCAGGTGGGGGGGATAGGGATTGGGAATCAGCCCCAGCATTTT
.	TRBJ2-7	TRBD2	TRBV18	CASSPTSAYEQYF	TGTGCCAGCTCACCGACTAGCGCCTACGAGCAGTACTTC
.	TRBJ2-5	TRBD2	TRBV28	CASSLLLAGGKETQYF	TGTGCCAGCAGTTTATTGCTAGCGGGAGGCAAAGAGACCCAGTACTTC
.	TRBJ2-3	TRBD2	TRBV14	CASAPGGGTNTQYF	TGTGCCAGCGCACCTGGCGGGGGGACAAATACGCAGTATTTT
.	TRBJ2-7	.	TRBV7-2	CASSPLHEQYF	TGTGCCAGCAGCCCCCTCCACGAGCAGTACTTC
few	TRBJ1-3	.	TRBV5-4	CASSLAGPTSGNTIYF	TGTGCCAGCAGCCTCGCAGGGCCCACCTCTGGAAACACCATATATTTT
.	TRBJ2-7	.	TRBV2	CASSGQKYEQYF	TGTGCCAGCAGTGGACAGAAGTACGAGCAGTACTTC
once	TRBJ1-2	TRBD1	TRBV10-3	CAISEIDRGSYGYTF	TGTGCCATCAGCGAAATCGACAGGGGCAGCTATGGCTACACCTTC
once	TRBJ2-3	TRBD2	TRBV7-2	CASSFSSGGGSLRTQYF	TGTGCCAGCAGCTTTTCCAGCGGGGGGGGTTCCCTGCGTACGCAGTATTTT
once	TRBJ2-3	.	TRBV28	CASSFGGRSDTQYF	TGTGCCAGCAGTTTCGGAGGAAGGTCAGATACGCAGTATTTT
.	TRBJ2-7	.	TRBV19	CASSKWGGTSPYEQYF	TGTGCCAGTAGTAAATGGGGCGGAACATCCCCCTACGAGCAGTACTTC
few	TRBJ1-1	.	TRBV5-8	CASTPWGGTEAFF	TGTGCCAGCACCCCCTGGGGGGGCACTGAAGCTTTCTTT
.	TRBJ2-3	TRBD2	TRBV27	CASSRLAGGDTQYF	TGTGCCAGCAGCCGACTAGCGGGGGGAGATACGCAGTATTTT
few	TRBJ1-2	.	TRBV9	CASSVVVTPDYGYTF	TGTGCCAGCAGCGTAGTCGTGACTCCGGACTATGGCTACACCTTC
.	TRBJ2-1	.	TRBV7-6	CASSLAQGYEQFF	TGTGCCAGCAGCTTAGCCCAGGGCTATGAGCAGTTCTTC
.	TRBJ2-6	.	TRBV5-4	CASSGWGPSGANVLTF	TGTGCCAGCAGCGGGTGGGGGCCTTCTGGGGCCAACGTCCTGACTTTC
.	TRBJ1-2	.	TRBV29-1	CSVESTDHYGYTF	TGCAGCGTTGAAAGTACAGATCACTATGGCTACACCTTC
.	TRBJ2-5	TRBD1	TRBV5-4	CASSLQGVSQEAQYF	TGTGCCAGCAGCTTACAGGGGGTCTCCCAAGAGGCCCAGTACTTC
.	TRBJ2-2	TRBD1	TRBV6-6	CASSYPSGQHTGELFF	TGTGCCAGCAGTTACCCATCGGGACAGCACACCGGGGAGCTGTTTTTT
.	TRBJ2-5	.	TRBV6-5	CASSYWSGQQETQYF	TGTGCCAGCAGTTATTGGTCAGGGCAGCAAGAGACCCAGTACTTC
.	TRBJ1-2	TRBD1	TRBV29-1	CSASVQGELYGYTF	TGCAGCGCGAGCGTACAGGGGGAATTGTATGGCTACACCTTC
.	TRBJ2-5	.	TRBV5-1	CASSLGVGIGETQYF	TGCGCCAGCAGCTTGGGTGTCGGGATTGGAGAGACCCAGTACTTC
.	TRBJ1-2	.	TRBV5-5	CASSLDTGFGYTF	TGTGCCAGCAGCTTGGATACAGGGTTTGGCTACACCTTC
.	TRBJ2-1	TRBD1	TRBV27	CASSFSDRARENEQFF	TGTGCCAGCAGTTTTTCGGACAGGGCAAGGGAAAATGAGCAGTTCTTC
.	TRBJ2-7	.	TRBV4-3	CASSQETLSSYEQYF	TGCGCCAGCAGCCAAGAAACCCTCAGCTCCTACGAGCAGTACTTC
.	TRBJ1-4	TRBD1	TRBV19	CASNDRGREKLFF	TGTGCCAGTAACGACAGGGGGCGTGAAAAACTGTTTTTT
.	TRBJ2-3	TRBD2	TRBV27	CASSRYGTSGRTDTQYF	TGTGCCAGCAGTAGATACGGGACTAGCGGGAGGACAGATACGCAGTATTTT
.	TRBJ1-5	.	TRBV4-2	CASSQDRDSNQPQHF	TGTGCCAGCAGCCAAGATCGGGACTCAAATCAGCCCCAGCATTTT
.	TRBJ1-1	.	TRBV29-1	CSVGNIGGADTEAFF	TGCAGCGTCGGGAACATCGGAGGGGCGGACACTGAAGCTTTCTTT
.	TRBJ1-1	.	TRBV28	CASNRDVTEAFF	TGTGCCAGCAACAGGGATGTTACTGAAGCTTTCTTT
.	TRBJ1-2	TRBD1	TRBV30	CAWSPGQPNGYTF	TGTGCCTGGAGTCCGGGACAGCCGAATGGCTACACCTTC
once	TRBJ1-1	.	TRBV29-1	CSVEQGSFMNTEAFF	TGCAGCGTTGAACAGGGGTCCTTCATGAACACTGAAGCTTTCTTT
.	TRBJ1-5	.	TRBV19	CASSPQGSNQPQHF	TGTGCCAGTAGTCCCCAGGGGAGCAATCAGCCCCAGCATTTT
once	TRBJ2-1	.	TRBV9	CASSVEPLGSYNEQFF	TGTGCCAGCAGCGTAGAACCCTTGGGGAGTTACAATGAGCAGTTCTTC
once	TRBJ1-2	.	TRBV15	CATSRDKGQGRRYTF	TGTGCCACCAGCAGAGATAAGGGGCAGGGGAGACGCTACACCTTC